The 25 T cell receptor beta chains given below trace back to one sample, sequenced in a study of PD-L1 blockade in urothelial cancer. Assay: immunoSEQ multiplex PCR; the TCRdb copy retains only in-frame clones and omits some. In the table there are 70,000 to 80,000 clones, over 80% of which are singletons. Regarding time point: pretreatment peripheral blood. Sequenced here: PBMCs, sampled around atezolizumab (anti-PD-L1) treatment. The receptors shown here come from a man aged 40-49 years with urothelial cancer.

The CDR3 DNA reads TGTGCCAGCAGCTTTGGACTAGCGGGAGGGGATCCCTACGAGCAGTACTTC. The encoded protein is CASSFGLAGGDPYEQYF. The chain carries TRBV7-8 and TRBJ2-7, with 15 bases matching TRBD2. Germline-derived CDR1 and CDR2 are SGHVS and FQNEAQ. This CDR3 contains 17 residues. Trimming removed 3 bases from V and 2 bases from J; junction bases left unmatched: 5.

The chain has TRBV5-4 and TRBJ2-1; TRBD2 agrees at 7 bases. The CDR3 is made up of 15 amino acids. The V segment lost 4 bases and the J segment 6 bases; nucleotides outside the gene matches: 10. From germline, CDR1 is SGHNT and CDR2 YYREEE (reference sequence). CDR3 DNA sequence: TGTGCCAGCAGCATAAATACCGGGACTACCAATGAGCAGTTCTTC. This encodes CASSINTGTTNEQFF.

The chain recombines TRBV7-9 with TRBJ1-4; a weak D match, TRBD1 (5 bases). The CDR3 sequence is 14 residues long. Per germline, CDR1 SEHNR and CDR2 FQNEAQ (reference sequence). The V gene lost 5 bases and the J gene lost 6 bases, with 13 bases spanning the gap. As DNA, the CDR3 is TGTGCCAGCAGCCCGGACGGGGGACATGAAAAACTGTTTTTT. Protein: CASSPDGGHEKLFF.

This clone came up once. The rearrangement links TRBV5-5 to TRBJ1-5, with no clear D. The germline CDR1 and CDR2 sequences are SGHKS and YYEKEE (reference sequence). CDR3 size: 13 residues. The ends were cut back, 4 bases at V and 2 bases at J, with 7 bases in the middle. For the CDR3, the DNA is TGTGCCAGCAGCCCGAGTGGCAATCAGCCCCAGCATTTT. Its protein product is CASSPSGNQPQHF.

The sample holds a few counts of this clone. The chain employs TRBV2 and TRBJ1-1; D gene unclear. The CDR3 covers 14 residues. The V gene lost 5 bases and the J gene lost 1 base, with 11 bases spanning the gap. Germline CDR1 reads SNHLY; CDR2 reads FYNNEI. For the CDR3, the DNA is TGTGCCAGCAGTAAGGAGGGCCCGAACACTGAAGCTTTCTTT. Translated, it gives CASSKEGPNTEAFF.

The chain combines TRBV10-2 with TRBJ2-5; TRBD2 is a possible D gene (6 bases). V was pared by 11 bases and J by 0 bases, with 16 bases between. This CDR3 contains 14 residues. From germline, CDR1 is WSHSY and CDR2 SAAADI. CDR3 bases: TGCGCCTGCCGGGGAGGCGGGAACCAAGAGACCCAGTACTTC. It yields the protein CACRGGGNQETQYF.

The chain carries TRBV27 and TRBJ2-7, with D unresolved. Germline V gene data show CDR1 as MNHEY and CDR2 as SMNVEV (reference sequence). V gave up 2 bases and J gave up 2 bases, with 10 bases separating them. This CDR3 is built from 14 residues. The DNA for the CDR3 is TGTGCCAGCAGTTTAAACGCAGGAACCTACGAGCAGTACTTC. It specifies CASSLNAGTYEQYF.

As DNA, the CDR3 is TGTGCCAGCAGTCCGGGGGTTTCCAATGAGCAGTTCTTC. This sequence encodes CASSPGVSNEQFF. V usage is TRBV6-5 and J usage is TRBJ2-1, with a tentative D call TRBD2 (6 bases). The CDR3 has 13 residues. Trimming took 5 bases from V and 6 from J, leaving 11 bases between them. The V gene's germline CDR1 is MNHEY and CDR2 SVGAGI.

In DNA, the CDR3 is TGTGCCAGCAGTCTCCGGACAGCTCAAGAGACCCAGTACTTC. It translates to CASSLRTAQETQYF. V gene TRBV27 combines with J gene TRBJ2-5; possible D gene TRBD1, 6 bases. Trimming removed 5 bases from V and 2 bases from J, with 12 bases in between. The CDR3 length is 14 residues. Germline V lookup: CDR1 MNHEY, CDR2 SMNVEV (reference sequence).

The chain combines TRBV7-2 with TRBJ2-7; tentative D call: TRBD2 (5 bases). Trimming took off 3 bases at V and 0 bases at J, with 9 bases between the two ends. The CDR3 sequence is 14 residues long. The germline CDR1 and CDR2 sequences are SGHTA and FQGNSA. The CDR3 bases are TGTGCCAGCAGCTTTTCACGGGACTCCTACGAGCAGTACTTC. Encoded protein: CASSFSRDSYEQYF.

This clone is labeled medium-sized. The J gene is TRBJ1-1, the V gene TRBV5-1; 7 bases are a match to TRBD1. Germline assignment: CDR1 SGHRS and CDR2 YFSETQ. V was pared by 2 bases and J by 1 base, with 8 bases of the junction left unmatched. The CDR3 spans 16 residues. CDR3 in DNA: TGCGCCAGCAGCTTATCCTCCCGGACAGGGAACACTGAAGCTTTCTTT. Its translation: CASSLSSRTGNTEAFF.

CDR3 DNA sequence: TGTGCCAGTAGTACCTCCTTTGCTAGCGGGTACACAGATACGCAGTATTTT. This sequence encodes CASSTSFASGYTDTQYF. V usage is TRBV19 and J usage is TRBJ2-3, with TRBD2 identical over 8 bases. CDR1 LNHDA and CDR2 SQIVND come from the germline V gene (reference sequence). V lost 4 bases, J lost 2 bases, and 11 bases stayed unmatched. The CDR3 is 17 residues long.

The table lists this clone with a count of one. The chain couples TRBV19 to TRBJ1-1; D may be TRBD1 (5 bases). Germline assignment: CDR1 LNHDA and CDR2 SQIVND (reference sequence). V was trimmed by 5 bases and J by 4 bases, leaving 14 bases between them. The CDR3 covers 14 residues. The CDR3 reads CASSPRRGTTEAFF. DNA of the CDR3: TGTGCCAGTAGTCCCCGAAGGGGTACCACTGAAGCTTTCTTT.

The chain joins TRBV2 to TRBJ2-7, with TRBD2 matching over 11 bases. Trimming cost V 6 bases and J 5 bases; bases outside gene matches: 9. CDR3 length: 15 amino acids. The germline gives CDR1 SNHLY, CDR2 FYNNEI. CDR3 protein: CASSLTSGAPNEQYF. CDR3 in DNA: TGTGCCAGCAGCCTGACTAGCGGGGCCCCCAACGAGCAGTACTTC.

This chain links TRBV28 with TRBJ2-1; TRBD2 matches at 7 bases. The CDR3 spans 17 residues. V lost 5 bases, J lost 8 bases, and 18 bases stayed unmatched. The germline CDR1 and CDR2 sequences are MDHEN and SYDVKM. The CDR3 sequence is CASSPWSSGSRGHEQFF. The CDR3 DNA reads as TGTGCCAGCAGTCCCTGGTCTAGCGGCTCCCGCGGGCATGAGCAGTTCTTC.

This clone was seen only once. The CDR3 coding sequence is TGTGCCAGCAGTGACCTCCCAGGGGGGCCTGGAAACACCATATATTTT. The encoded protein is CASSDLPGGPGNTIYF. The chain uses TRBV6-1 and TRBJ1-3, with 7 bases matching TRBD1. V trimming: 3 bases; J trimming: 2 bases; junction bases outside the gene matches: 7. The V gene's germline CDR1 is MNHNS and CDR2 SASEGT. The CDR3 extends over 16 amino acids.

The chain combines TRBV6-1 with TRBJ1-1; D ambiguous. In germline, CDR1 is MNHNS, CDR2 SASEGT. V lost 4 bases to trimming and J lost 0 bases, with 12 bases between them. The CDR3 length is 15 residues. As DNA, the CDR3 is TGTGCCAGCAGTGTGTCCGAGGCGGTGAACACTGAAGCTTTCTTT. Amino acid sequence: CASSVSEAVNTEAFF.

The chain is built from TRBV5-5 and TRBJ2-3, with 11 bases matching TRBD2. This CDR3 has 14 amino acids. V gave up 7 bases and J gave up 2 bases; unmatched junction bases: 3. CDR1 and CDR2 (germline): SGHKS, YYEKEE (reference sequence). The CDR3 nucleotides read TGTGCCAGCCGACTAGCGGGACCCACAGATACGCAGTATTTT. It translates to CASRLAGPTDTQYF.

The table lists this clone with a few counts. For the CDR3, the DNA is TGTGCCACTACAGGGAGCCCTATTTATGGCTACACCTTC. Translation gives CATTGSPIYGYTF. The chain links TRBV19 to TRBJ1-2; D is perhaps TRBD1 (6 bases). The V gene's germline CDR1 is LNHDA and CDR2 SQIVND (reference sequence). The CDR3 length is 13 residues. Trimming took 10 bases from V and 5 from J, leaving 17 bases between them.

This chain links TRBV11-1 with TRBJ2-5, with TRBD2 matching over 8 bases. The V gene's germline CDR1 is SGHAT and CDR2 FQDESV (reference sequence). The CDR3 sequence is 17 residues long. After removal of 4 bases from V and 2 bases from J, the junction contained 12 bases not matched to a gene. The CDR3 sequence: CASSSGDPGLEQETQYF. The CDR3 bases are TGTGCCAGCAGCTCTGGAGATCCGGGACTAGAGCAAGAGACCCAGTACTTC.

The CDR3 sequence is CSVQSGRATEAFF. CDR3 coding DNA: TGCAGCGTCCAATCAGGGCGCGCGACTGAAGCTTTCTTT. This sequence joins TRBV29-1 and TRBJ1-1; D may be TRBD1 (5 bases). This CDR3 contains 13 residues. Germline loops: CDR1 SQVTM, CDR2 ANQGSEA. V gave up 6 bases and J gave up 5 bases, with 16 bases separating them. Together with reference TRBV29-1 and TRBJ1-1, the CDR3 gives the full variable domain: SAVISQKPSRDICQRGTSLTIQCQVDSQVTMMFWYRQQPGQSLTLIATANQGSEATYESGFVIDKFPISRPNLTFSTLTVSNMSPEDSSIYLCSVQSGRATEAFFGQGTRLTVV.

A word on this clone: At one end, the junction sequence differs from germline, possibly due to a read error. The rearrangement joins TRBV7-7 to TRBJ2-2; possibly TRBD2 for D (5 bases). This CDR3 contains 14 residues. CDR1 and CDR2 (germline): SSHAT, FNYEAQ (reference sequence). The CDR3 here is CASSLLGDTGELFF. CDR3 in DNA: TGTGCTAGCAGCTTACTAGGTGATACCGGGGAGCTGTTTTTT. The variable domain in full, completed from reference TRBV7-7 and TRBJ2-2, reads GAGVSQSPRYKVTKRGQDVTLRCDPISSHATLYWYQQALGQGPEFLTYFNYEAQPDKSGLPSDRFSAERPEGSISTLTIQRTEQRDSAMYRCASSLLGDTGELFFGEGSRLTVL.

This rearrangement joins TRBV9 to TRBJ2-7; 7 nucleotides agree with TRBD1. Germline lookup yields CDR1 SGDLS and CDR2 YYNGEE. The CDR3 loop spans 13 amino acids. The ends lost 3 bases at V and 7 bases at J; junction bases unmatched: 7. The chain's CDR3 is CASSAGTVDEQYF. The DNA for the CDR3 is TGTGCCAGCAGCGCCGGGACAGTAGATGAGCAGTACTTC. The variable domain in full, completed from reference TRBV9 and TRBJ2-7, reads DSGVTQTPKHLITATGQRVTLRCSPRSGDLSVYWYQQSLDQGLQFLIQYYNGEERAKGNILERFSAQQFPDLHSELNLSSLELGDSALYFCASSAGTVDEQYFGPGTRLTVT.

In DNA, the CDR3 is TGTGCCACCATAACTAGCGGGAGTCGAGCCAAAAACATTCAGTACTTC. Translating it yields CATITSGSRAKNIQYF. The chain employs TRBV28 and TRBJ2-4, with 11 nucleotides matching TRBD2. The CDR3 extends over 16 amino acids. With V trimmed by 10 bases and J by 0 bases, 8 bases remained unmatched. In germline, CDR1 is MDHEN, CDR2 SYDVKM.

CDR3 amino acids: CASTEAGTKKVDTQYF. The CDR3 nucleotides read TGTGCCAGCACCGAGGCCGGGACTAAAAAAGTAGATACGCAGTATTTT. This sequence joins TRBV11-2 and TRBJ2-3; 7 bases agree with TRBD2. This CDR3 is built from 16 residues. V gave up 7 bases and J gave up 5 bases; unmatched junction bases: 15. The germline gives CDR1 SGHAT, CDR2 FQNNGV.